Sequencing of this TCR beta chain was carried out in a study of control samples from healthy donors and cancer patients. The germline CDR1 and CDR2 sequences are SGHRS and YFSETQ. The CDR3 is 14 residues long. The ends were cut back, 4 bases at V and 3 bases at J, with 13 bases in the middle. Sequencing was performed with immunoSEQ multiplex PCR; in TCRdb, only in-frame clones are kept and a portion is missing. The sample has 80,000 or so clones; roughly 86% are singletons. Sequenced input: blood. The chain has TRBV5-1 and TRBJ1-2; D is unclear. The clonotype was recovered from a man aged 50 to 60 in good health. CDR3 DNA sequence: TGCGCCAGCAGCCCCCTGGACGGCTACTATGGCTACACCTTC. Protein: CASSPLDGYYGYTF.